This TCR beta chain came from a study of T cell repertoires in cytomegalovirus infection (dated by TCRdb to between 2019 and 2020). About the study as a whole: Alongside well-studied HLA-B-restricted epitopes, the peptide stimulations were aimed at recently identified HLA-C-restricted CMV epitopes, whose presentation resists viral immunomodulation. Donor HLA type was relevant to the analysis, because carriage of CMV infection together with the matching HLA type was indicated by public TCR beta signatures. Beyond this particular receptor, the publication reports: The ex vivo response was dominated by HLA-C-restricted CMV-specific TCR beta clonotypes, and the single most frequent clonotype in two of eight donors was supplied by these HLA-C-restricted clonotypes. In both this cohort and an independent cohort of under 450 donors, the cumulative frequency of public TCR beta family members distinguished carriers of CMV infection plus the relevant HLA type.

From a lookup of the germline V gene, CDR1 and CDR2 are LGHNA and YNFKEQ. The CDR3 runs 12 amino acids, cysteine and phenylalanine included. CDR3 DNA only is kept here, 36 bases in frame from base 1. A distance of 8 bases separates the germline ends of V and J, which lose 6 bases and 3 bases respectively. Sequenced on an Illumina HiSeq 1500. The public reads were run again by TCRdb, first through fastp at Q25 and then through MiXCR, and only productive beta chains were kept. Entries that share a CDR3 protein sequence are merged under the most common genes and DNA. The sample data list hundreds of thousands of distinct CDR3 sequences, and approximately 31% of these were observed just once. The ten most abundant clones make up 13% of the sample. This clonotype was observed a few times. The target of this receptor is not known. Per-nucleotide qualities are absent, and no much larger clonotype sits a single base away.

Reading the label with the study, this specimen's treatment or condition is: in vitro stimulation with specific CMV peptide epitopes to enrich CMV-specific T cells. The source is a human donor in good health (CMV status not recorded). Some clones in this sample may be carry-over from other donors' samples. The chain employs TRBV4-2 and TRBJ1-1; confidence is insufficient to name the D gene. The material was cultured CD8+ T cells from PBMCs, obtained from culture after CMV antigen stimulation. The CDR3 amino acid sequence is: CASSEVYTEAFF. The DNA reads as follows: TGTGCCAGCAGTGAAGTTTACACTGAAGCTTTCTTT.